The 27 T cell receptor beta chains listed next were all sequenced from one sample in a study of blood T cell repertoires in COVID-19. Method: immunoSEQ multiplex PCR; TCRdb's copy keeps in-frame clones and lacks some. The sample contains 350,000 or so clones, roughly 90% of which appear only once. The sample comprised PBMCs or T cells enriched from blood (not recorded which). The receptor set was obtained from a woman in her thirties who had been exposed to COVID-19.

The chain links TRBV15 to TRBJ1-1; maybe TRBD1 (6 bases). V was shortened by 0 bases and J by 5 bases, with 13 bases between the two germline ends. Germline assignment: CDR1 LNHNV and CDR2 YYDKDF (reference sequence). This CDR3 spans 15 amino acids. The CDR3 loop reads CATSRDQGTETEAFF. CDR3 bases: TGTGCCACCAGCAGAGATCAGGGGACCGAGACTGAAGCTTTCTTT.

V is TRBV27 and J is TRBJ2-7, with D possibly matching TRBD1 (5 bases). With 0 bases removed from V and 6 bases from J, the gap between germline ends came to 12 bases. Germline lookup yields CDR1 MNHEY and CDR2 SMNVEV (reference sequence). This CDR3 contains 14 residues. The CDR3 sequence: CASSLSGLASEQYF. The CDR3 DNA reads TGTGCCAGCAGTTTATCGGGGCTGGCGTCCGAGCAGTACTTC.

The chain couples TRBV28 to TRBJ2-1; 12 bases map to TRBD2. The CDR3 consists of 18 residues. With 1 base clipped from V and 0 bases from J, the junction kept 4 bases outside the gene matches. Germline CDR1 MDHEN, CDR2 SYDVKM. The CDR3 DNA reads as TGTGCCAGCAGTTTATCTCTAGCGGGAGGGAGCTCCTACAATGAGCAGTTCTTC. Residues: CASSLSLAGGSSYNEQFF.

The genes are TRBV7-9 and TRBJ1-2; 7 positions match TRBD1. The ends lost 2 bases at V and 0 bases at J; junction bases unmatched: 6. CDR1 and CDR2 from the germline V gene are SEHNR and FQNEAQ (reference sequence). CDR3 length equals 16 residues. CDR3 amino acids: CASSLRDSYANYGYTF. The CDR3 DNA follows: TGTGCCAGCAGCTTAAGGGACAGTTACGCTAACTATGGCTACACCTTC.

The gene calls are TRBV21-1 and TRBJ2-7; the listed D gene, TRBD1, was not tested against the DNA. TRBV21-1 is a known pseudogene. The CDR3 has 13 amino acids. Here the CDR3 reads CASRRQGAYEQYF. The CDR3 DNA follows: TGTGCCAGCCGCCGCCAGGGGGCCTACGAGCAGTACTTC.

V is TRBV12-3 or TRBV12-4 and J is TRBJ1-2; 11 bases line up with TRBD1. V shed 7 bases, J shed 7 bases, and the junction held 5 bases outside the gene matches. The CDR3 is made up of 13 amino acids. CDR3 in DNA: TGTGCCAGCACAGGACAGGGGGCTCGTGGCTACACCTTC. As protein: CASTGQGARGYTF.

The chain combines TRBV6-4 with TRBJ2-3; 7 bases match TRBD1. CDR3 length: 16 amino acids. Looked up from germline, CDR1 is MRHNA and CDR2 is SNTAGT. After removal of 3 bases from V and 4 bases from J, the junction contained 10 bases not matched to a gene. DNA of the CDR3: TGTGCCAGCAGTGATACAGGGGCGGATGGTGCAGATACGCAGTATTTT. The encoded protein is CASSDTGADGADTQYF.

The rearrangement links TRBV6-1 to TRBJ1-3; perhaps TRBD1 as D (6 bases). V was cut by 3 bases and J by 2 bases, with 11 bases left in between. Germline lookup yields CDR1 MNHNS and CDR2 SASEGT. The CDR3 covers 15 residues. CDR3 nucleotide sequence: TGTGCCAGCAGTGACGCCTCAGGGGCTGGAAACACCATATATTTT. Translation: CASSDASGAGNTIYF.

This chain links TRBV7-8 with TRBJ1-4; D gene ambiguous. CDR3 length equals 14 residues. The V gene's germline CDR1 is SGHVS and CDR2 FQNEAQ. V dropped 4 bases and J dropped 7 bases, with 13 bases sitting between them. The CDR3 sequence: CASSSDQRGEKLFF. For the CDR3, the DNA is TGTGCCAGCAGCTCCGACCAGAGAGGTGAAAAACTGTTTTTT. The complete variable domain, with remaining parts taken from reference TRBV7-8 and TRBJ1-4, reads GAGVSQSPRYKVAKRGQDVALRCDPISGHVSLFWYQQALGQGPEFLTYFQNEAQLDKSGLPSDRFFAERPEGSVSTLKIQRTQQEDSAVYLCASSSDQRGEKLFFGSGTQLSVL.

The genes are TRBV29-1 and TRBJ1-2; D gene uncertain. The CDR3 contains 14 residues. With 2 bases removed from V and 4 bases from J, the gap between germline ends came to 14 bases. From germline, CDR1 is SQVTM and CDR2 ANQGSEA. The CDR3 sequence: CSVESGKMGYGYTF. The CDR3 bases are TGCAGCGTTGAATCGGGGAAAATGGGCTATGGCTACACCTTC.

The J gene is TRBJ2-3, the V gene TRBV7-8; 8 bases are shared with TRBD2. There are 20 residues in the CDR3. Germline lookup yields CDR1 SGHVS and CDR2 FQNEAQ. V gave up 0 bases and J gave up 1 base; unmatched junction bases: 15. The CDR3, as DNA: TGTGCCAGCAGCTTAGCGCTGAGGCTAGCGGGTGGGTCGGGCACAGATACGCAGTATTTT. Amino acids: CASSLALRLAGGSGTDTQYF.

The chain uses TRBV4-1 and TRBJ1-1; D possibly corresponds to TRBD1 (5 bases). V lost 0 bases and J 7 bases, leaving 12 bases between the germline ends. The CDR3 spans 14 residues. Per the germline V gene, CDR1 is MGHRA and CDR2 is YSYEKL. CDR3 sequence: CASSQDKAGIEAFF. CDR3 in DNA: TGCGCCAGCAGCCAAGATAAGGCAGGGATTGAAGCTTTCTTT.

The CDR3 coding sequence is TGCGCCAGCAGCCCCGAGAGTACTAGCCGCTATGAGCAGTTCTTC. Translation gives CASSPESTSRYEQFF. The chain couples TRBV5-1 to TRBJ2-1; D possibly corresponds to TRBD2 (6 bases). The CDR3 loop spans 15 amino acids. From germline, CDR1 is SGHRS and CDR2 YFSETQ. V gave up 4 bases and J gave up 8 bases, with 19 bases separating them.

The CDR3 nucleotides are TGTGCCAGCAGCCGGTCTCCTTCCGGCAGGGAAGTTGAAGCTTTCTTT. Protein product: CASSRSPSGREVEAFF. The chain uses TRBV4-2 and TRBJ1-1; D may be TRBD1 (5 bases). The CDR3 loop spans 16 amino acids. V dropped 4 bases and J dropped 7 bases, with 22 bases sitting between them. CDR1 and CDR2 (germline): LGHNA, YNFKEQ.

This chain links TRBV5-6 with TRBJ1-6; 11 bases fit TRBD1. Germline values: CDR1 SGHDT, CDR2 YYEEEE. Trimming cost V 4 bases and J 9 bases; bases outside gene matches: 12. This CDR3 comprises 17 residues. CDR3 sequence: CASSPGTGGMLGSPLHF. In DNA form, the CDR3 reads TGTGCCAGCAGCCCGGGGACAGGGGGAATGCTGGGTTCACCCCTCCACTTT.

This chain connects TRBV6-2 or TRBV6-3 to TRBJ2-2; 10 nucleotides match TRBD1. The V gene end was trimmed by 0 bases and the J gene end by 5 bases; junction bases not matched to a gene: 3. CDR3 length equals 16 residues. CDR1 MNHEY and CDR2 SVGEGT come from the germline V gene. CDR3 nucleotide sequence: TGTGCCAGCAGTTACTCGAGGGACAGGGGTACCGGGGAGCTGTTTTTT. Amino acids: CASSYSRDRGTGELFF.

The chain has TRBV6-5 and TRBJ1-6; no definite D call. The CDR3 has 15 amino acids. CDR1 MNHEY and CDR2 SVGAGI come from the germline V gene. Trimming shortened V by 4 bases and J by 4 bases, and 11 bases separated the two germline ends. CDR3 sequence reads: CASSSRGGYNSPLHF. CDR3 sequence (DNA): TGTGCCAGCAGTTCCCGGGGAGGGTATAATTCACCCCTCCACTTT.

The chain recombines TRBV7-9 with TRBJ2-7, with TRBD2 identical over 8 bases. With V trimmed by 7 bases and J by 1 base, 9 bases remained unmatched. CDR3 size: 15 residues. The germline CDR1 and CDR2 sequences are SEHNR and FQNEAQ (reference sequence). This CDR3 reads CASTSGSGGSYEQYF. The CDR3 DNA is TGTGCCAGCACCTCTGGCAGCGGGGGATCCTACGAGCAGTACTTC.

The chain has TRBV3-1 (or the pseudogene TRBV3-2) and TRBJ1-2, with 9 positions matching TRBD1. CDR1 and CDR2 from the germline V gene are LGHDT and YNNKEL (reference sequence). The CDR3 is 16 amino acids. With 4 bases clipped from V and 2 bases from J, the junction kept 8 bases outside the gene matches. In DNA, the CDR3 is TGTGCCAGCAGCCTACAGGGGGCGCGATTCAACTATGGCTACACCTTC. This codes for CASSLQGARFNYGYTF.

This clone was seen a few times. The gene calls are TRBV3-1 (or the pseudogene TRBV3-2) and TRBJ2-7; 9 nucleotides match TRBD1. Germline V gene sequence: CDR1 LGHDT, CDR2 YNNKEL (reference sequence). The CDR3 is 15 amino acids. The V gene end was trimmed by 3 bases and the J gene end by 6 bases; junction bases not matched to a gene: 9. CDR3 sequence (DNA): TGTGCCAGCAGCCAGCAACCGGGACAGGGTGTCGAGCAGTACTTC. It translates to CASSQQPGQGVEQYF.

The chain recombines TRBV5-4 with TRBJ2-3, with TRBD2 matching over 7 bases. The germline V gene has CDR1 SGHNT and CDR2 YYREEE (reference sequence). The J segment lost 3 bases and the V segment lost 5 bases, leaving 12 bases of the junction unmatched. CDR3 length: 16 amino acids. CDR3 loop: CASRLWSGIGTDTQYF. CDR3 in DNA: TGTGCCAGCAGACTGTGGAGCGGGATCGGAACAGATACGCAGTATTTT. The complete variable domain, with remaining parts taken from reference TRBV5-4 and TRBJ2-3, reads ETGVTQSPTHLIKTRGQQVTLRCSSQSGHNTVSWYQQALGQGPQFIFQYYREEENGRGNFPPRFSGLQFPNYSSELNVNALELDDSALYLCASRLWSGIGTDTQYFGPGTRLTVL.

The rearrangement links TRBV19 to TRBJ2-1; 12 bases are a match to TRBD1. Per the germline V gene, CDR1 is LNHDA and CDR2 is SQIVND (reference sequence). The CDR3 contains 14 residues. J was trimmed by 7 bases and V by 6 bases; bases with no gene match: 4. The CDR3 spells CASRGQGASNEQFF. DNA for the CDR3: TGTGCCAGTAGGGGACAGGGGGCGAGTAATGAGCAGTTCTTC.

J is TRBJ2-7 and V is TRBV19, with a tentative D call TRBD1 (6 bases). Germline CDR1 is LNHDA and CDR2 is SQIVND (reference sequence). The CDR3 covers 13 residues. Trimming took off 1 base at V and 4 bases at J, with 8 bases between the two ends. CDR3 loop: CASSIATGYEQYF. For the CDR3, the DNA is TGTGCCAGTAGTATAGCCACAGGGTACGAGCAGTACTTC. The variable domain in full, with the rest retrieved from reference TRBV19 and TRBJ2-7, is DGGITQSPKYLFRKEGQNVTLSCEQNLNHDAMYWYRQDPGQGLRLIYYSQIVNDFQKGDIAEGYSVSREKKESFPLTVTSAQKNPTAFYLCASSIATGYEQYFGPGTRLTVT.

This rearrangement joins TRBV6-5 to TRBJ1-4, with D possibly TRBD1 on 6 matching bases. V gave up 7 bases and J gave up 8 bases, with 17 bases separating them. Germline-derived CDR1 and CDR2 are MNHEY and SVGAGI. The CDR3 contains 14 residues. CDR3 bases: TGTGCCAGCAACCGGGACATCGCCGGGGAAAAACTGTTTTTT. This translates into CASNRDIAGEKLFF.

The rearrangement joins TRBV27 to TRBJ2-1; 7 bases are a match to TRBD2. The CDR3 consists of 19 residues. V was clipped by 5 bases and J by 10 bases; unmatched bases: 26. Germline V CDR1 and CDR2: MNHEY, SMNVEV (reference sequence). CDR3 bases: TGTGCCAGCAGTCTGGGTCGCGGGAGTGGGACCCCCACCAAATCCGAGCAGTTCTTC. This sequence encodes CASSLGRGSGTPTKSEQFF.

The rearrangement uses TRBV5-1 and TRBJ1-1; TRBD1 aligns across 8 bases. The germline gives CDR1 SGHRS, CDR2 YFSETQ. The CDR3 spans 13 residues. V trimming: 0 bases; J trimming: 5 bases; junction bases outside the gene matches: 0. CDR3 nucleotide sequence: TGCGCCAGCAGCTTGGGGGACAGGACTGAAGCTTTCTTT. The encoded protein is CASSLGDRTEAFF.

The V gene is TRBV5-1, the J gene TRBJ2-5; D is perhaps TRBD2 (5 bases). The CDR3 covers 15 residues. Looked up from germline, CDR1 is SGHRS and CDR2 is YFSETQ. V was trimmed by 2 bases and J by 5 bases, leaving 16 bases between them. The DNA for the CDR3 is TGCGCCAGCAGCTTCTCGGGGAGTTCGCGGGAGACCCAGTACTTC. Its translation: CASSFSGSSRETQYF.